This TCR beta chain originates from a study of PD-L1 blockade in urothelial cancer. Study-wide context: From 0 to 3 prior chemotherapy regimens had been given to the patients. Overall study findings and caveats: In blood at 3 weeks, tumor-associated clones expanded more among patients with durable benefit.

Time point meaning: peripheral blood 6 weeks after treatment start. Locally advanced or metastatic urothelial carcinoma was diagnosed in the patients. Each patient supplied 1 to 8 pretreatment and on-treatment samples. A note on this clone: The antigen remains unidentified.

V gave up 0 bases and J gave up 6 bases; unmatched junction bases: 5. This CDR3 region has 16 residues. In germline, CDR1 is SGHNT, CDR2 YYREEE (reference sequence). Data came from immunoSEQ multiplex PCR; TCRdb stores just in-frame clones and leaves some out. Of tens of thousands of clones listed, under 95% are singletons. This specimen was PBMCs, taken around atezolizumab (anti-PD-L1) treatment. This sequence joins TRBV5-4 and TRBJ2-3, with 12 bases lining up with TRBD2. This sequence was found in a woman aged 60-75 years with urothelial cancer. This CDR3 reads CASSLGLAGAGDTQYF. CDR3 in DNA: TGTGCCAGCAGCTTGGGACTAGCGGGAGCCGGGGATACGCAGTATTTT.